Listed here are 25 T cell receptor beta chains from one sample, sequenced in a study of T cell responses to AZD1222 COVID-19 vaccine listed by TCRdb under 2021. Libraries came from the immunoSEQ multiplex PCR assay. This immuneACCESS table, as held by TCRdb, lists in-frame sequences with V and J called but not all clones. Of the missing ones, under half trace to an unresolved V gene in checked studies; the others have no known cause. Within this sample are 150,000 to 200,000 clones, with just under 90% of them counted one time only. About 6.1% of the sample is in the top ten clones. The time point tag for this specimen amounts to: baseline before first vaccination. The sample in question was peripheral blood, obtained on day 0 of AZD1222 vaccination. All receptors derive from an adult in good health.

The gene calls are TRBV5-1 and TRBJ1-1; D perhaps matches TRBD1 (6 bases). CDR3 length: 13 amino acids. CDR1 is SGHRS, CDR2 YFSETQ, per germline. V shed 5 bases and J shed 1 base, with 9 bases lying between them. The CDR3 region has the DNA TGCGCCAGCAGGGAGGACAGGAACACTGAAGCTTTCTTT. It specifies CASREDRNTEAFF.

This chain links TRBV6-2 or TRBV6-3 with TRBJ2-5, with 8 bases identical to TRBD2. The CDR3 is made up of 17 amino acids. The V gene's germline CDR1 is MNHEY and CDR2 SVGEGT. V dropped 5 bases and J dropped 1; count of bases not matched to a gene: 12. Here the CDR3 reads CASSPGRDSGAQETQYF. CDR3 nucleotide sequence: TGTGCCAGCAGTCCGGGGAGGGATAGCGGGGCCCAAGAGACCCAGTACTTC.

The chain recombines TRBV5-1 with TRBJ1-2, with D unresolved. In germline, CDR1 is SGHRS, CDR2 YFSETQ. The V and J ends lost 4 bases and 4 bases respectively, with 11 bases between them. CDR3 length equals 13 residues. The CDR3 bases are TGCGCCAGCAGCGGTGATGGGAGCTATGGCTACACCTTC. Translating it yields CASSGDGSYGYTF. Together with reference TRBV5-1 and TRBJ1-2, the CDR3 gives the full variable domain: KAGVTQTPRYLIKTRGQQVTLSCSPISGHRSVSWYQQTPGQGLQFLFEYFSETQRNKGNFPGRFSGRQFSNSRSEMNVSTLELGDSALYLCASSGDGSYGYTFGSGTRLTVV.

This clone appeared a few times. The chain uses TRBV30 and TRBJ2-3; 12 positions match TRBD2. The V and J ends lost 8 bases and 5 bases, in that order; junction bases with no gene match: 5. Germline assignment: CDR1 GTSNPN and CDR2 SVGIG (reference sequence). CDR3 length: 13 amino acids. CDR3 nucleotides: TGTGCCGCGACTAGCGGGAGTGGAGATACGCAGTATTTT. This translates into CAATSGSGDTQYF.

This chain uses TRBV7-9 with TRBJ2-2, with D possibly called TRBD1 or TRBD2 (5 bases each). The CDR3 covers 14 residues. Trimming stripped 4 bases from V and 2 bases from J, with 8 bases between. Germline values: CDR1 SEHNR, CDR2 FQNEAQ (reference sequence). The CDR3 nucleotides are TGTGCCAGCAGCTGGGACGCCAACACCGGGGAGCTGTTTTTT. Its protein product is CASSWDANTGELFF.

The chain uses TRBV6-5 and TRBJ2-3; D gene uncertain. Trimming stripped 0 bases from V and 0 bases from J, with 7 bases between. The germline CDR1 and CDR2 sequences are MNHEY and SVGAGI. The CDR3 is 15 residues long. CDR3: CASSYSLRSTDTQYF. CDR3 coding DNA: TGTGCCAGCAGTTACTCCCTCCGCAGCACAGATACGCAGTATTTT.

This chain uses TRBV5-5 with TRBJ1-2; TRBD1 matches 7 bases. The V gene end was trimmed by 2 bases and the J gene end by 3 bases; junction bases not matched to a gene: 7. The CDR3 loop spans 15 amino acids. Germline CDR1 SGHKS, CDR2 YYEKEE (reference sequence). The CDR3 reads CASSLQRGLDYGYTF. The DNA for the CDR3 is TGTGCCAGCAGCTTACAGAGGGGGCTGGACTATGGCTACACCTTC.

To note about this clone: The sample holds other DNA sequences that translate to the same CDR3. The chain joins TRBV10-3 to TRBJ1-2; 7 bases align to TRBD1. The CDR3 sequence is 14 residues long. V dropped 4 bases and J dropped 4; count of bases not matched to a gene: 6. From germline, CDR1 is ENHRY and CDR2 SYGVKD. The CDR3 loop is CAISGAGGIYGYTF. The CDR3 DNA reads as TGTGCCATCAGTGGGGCAGGGGGAATCTATGGCTACACCTTC.

This sequence joins TRBV28 and TRBJ1-1, with 8 bases fitting TRBD1. This CDR3 has 15 amino acids. Germline trimming cut 5 bases from V and 5 bases from J; bases unmatched to any gene: 10. Germline CDR1 MDHEN, CDR2 SYDVKM. CDR3 nucleotides: TGTGCCAGCAGTCCCCCGGACAGGGTAGTTACTGAAGCTTTCTTT. Translation gives CASSPPDRVVTEAFF.

J is TRBJ1-6 and V is TRBV2; maybe TRBD1 (5 bases). From germline, CDR1 is SNHLY and CDR2 FYNNEI. The length of the CDR3 is 16 residues. V was trimmed by 5 bases and J by 5 bases, leaving 16 bases between them. CDR3: CASSLRVPRNNSPLHF. CDR3 coding DNA: TGTGCCAGCAGTCTCAGGGTCCCTCGGAATAATTCACCCCTCCACTTT. Full variable domain (outside the CDR3, taken from reference TRBV2 and TRBJ1-6): EPEVTQTPSHQVTQMGQEVILRCVPISNHLYFYWYRQILGQKVEFLVSFYNNEISEKSEIFDDQFSVERPDGSNFTLKIRSTKLEDSAMYFCASSLRVPRNNSPLHFGNGTRLTVT.

The V gene is TRBV3-1 (or the pseudogene TRBV3-2), the J gene TRBJ1-5; TRBD1 matches 7 bases. Germline V gene sequence: CDR1 LGHDT, CDR2 YNNKEL (reference sequence). Trimming cost V 1 base and J 0 bases; bases outside gene matches: 15. The CDR3 runs 20 residues. CDR3 region: CASSQGPSGGPSYSNQPQHF. DNA for the CDR3: TGTGCCAGCAGCCAAGGTCCATCAGGGGGTCCTTCTTATAGCAATCAGCCCCAGCATTTT.

The J gene is TRBJ2-2, the V gene TRBV9, with D maybe TRBD2 (5 bases). Germline V CDR1 and CDR2: SGDLS, YYNGEE. Between the trimmed V and J ends, which lost 4 bases and 5 bases, there was a span of 9 bases. This CDR3 is 13 amino acids long. The CDR3 spells CASSFPGTGELFF. The DNA for the CDR3 is TGTGCCAGCAGCTTTCCGGGGACCGGGGAGCTGTTTTTT.

This clone showed up just once. J is TRBJ2-4 and V is TRBV27; TRBD2 aligns across 8 bases. Trimming at V came to 3 bases and at J to 5 bases, leaving 6 bases not matched to a gene. The V gene's germline CDR1 is MNHEY and CDR2 SMNVEV (reference sequence). The CDR3 runs to 15 residues. The CDR3 here is CASSFGRGGENIQYF. The CDR3 DNA sequence: TGTGCCAGCAGTTTCGGGAGGGGCGGCGAAAACATTCAGTACTTC.

The chain employs TRBV2 and TRBJ1-2; possibly TRBD1 for D (5 bases). Germline V gene data show CDR1 as SNHLY and CDR2 as FYNNEI. V shed 4 bases and J shed 8 bases, with 14 bases lying between them. CDR3 length: 13 amino acids. The CDR3 coding sequence is TGTGCCAGCAGTGTAGGGCAGGGAGGAGGCTACACCTTC. The encoded protein is CASSVGQGGGYTF.

This chain uses TRBV7-2 with TRBJ1-2; D is unclear. The V end was cut by 3 bases, the J end by 4 bases, with 9 bases between. Germline CDR1 and CDR2: SGHTA and FQGNSA. The CDR3 consists of 13 residues. In DNA form, the CDR3 reads TGTGCCAGCAGCTTCGGGGATGGCTATGGCTACACCTTC. Translated, it gives CASSFGDGYGYTF. The complete variable domain, with remaining parts taken from reference TRBV7-2 and TRBJ1-2, reads GAGVSQSPSNKVTEKGKDVELRCDPISGHTALYWYRQSLGQGLEFLIYFQGNSAPDKSGLPSDRFSAERTGGSVSTLTIQRTQQEDSAVYLCASSFGDGYGYTFGSGTRLTVV.

The chain has TRBV28 and TRBJ1-4; maybe TRBD1 (5 bases). This CDR3 has 14 residues. Germline V gene sequence: CDR1 MDHEN, CDR2 SYDVKM. V was cut by 6 bases and J by 6 bases, with 14 bases left in between. The CDR3 is CASSKWDGDEKLFF. CDR3 bases: TGTGCCAGCAGCAAGTGGGACGGAGATGAAAAACTGTTTTTT.

The gene calls are TRBV6-5 and TRBJ1-5; D remains unclear. This CDR3 contains 15 residues. The germline V gene encodes CDR1 MNHEY and CDR2 SVGAGI. V dropped 2 bases and J dropped 3 bases, with 11 bases sitting between them. CDR3 coding DNA: TGTGCCAGCAGTTACACGCCGGGAAACAATCAGCCCCAGCATTTT. Amino acid sequence: CASSYTPGNNQPQHF.

This clone was found a few times. The V and J genes are TRBV7-9 and TRBJ2-7, with D perhaps TRBD1 (6 bases). The CDR3 length is 15 residues. Trimming pared 5 bases from V and 1 base from J, leaving 15 bases between. CDR1 and CDR2 from the germline V gene are SEHNR and FQNEAQ (reference sequence). CDR3 loop: CASSRDTVMSYEQYF. CDR3 DNA: TGTGCCAGCAGCCGGGACACCGTTATGTCCTACGAGCAGTACTTC.

The V and J genes are TRBV5-6 and TRBJ1-2, with D unresolved. CDR3 length equals 12 residues. V was cut by 1 base and J by 7 bases, with 8 bases left in between. Germline V gives CDR1 SGHDT, CDR2 YYEEEE. CDR3 nucleotide sequence: TGTGCCAGCAGCTTGACCCCTCGTGGCTACACCTTC. Translated: CASSLTPRGYTF.

Comment on this clone: Compared with germline, one end of the junction differs, possibly owing to a read error. This sequence joins TRBV6-2 or TRBV6-3 and TRBJ1-1; a weak D match, TRBD1 (5 bases). CDR1 and CDR2 from the germline V gene are MNHEY and SVGEGT. This CDR3 contains 15 residues. The CDR3 loop is CASSDSAGANTEAFF. CDR3 DNA sequence: TGTGCCAGCAGTGACTCGGCCGGGGCTAACACTGAAGCTTTCTTT.

V is TRBV6-2 or TRBV6-3 and J is TRBJ2-1; possibly TRBD2 for D (6 bases). This CDR3 contains 15 residues. Trimming cost V 5 bases and J 2 bases, with 13 bases left between them. CDR1 MNHEY and CDR2 SVGEGT come from the germline V gene. The CDR3, as DNA: TGTGCCAGCAGTCCCTTGGGGGGAGCCTACAATGAGCAGTTCTTC. This codes for CASSPLGGAYNEQFF.

This chain connects TRBV12-3 or TRBV12-4 to TRBJ2-1; D might be TRBD2 (5 bases). Trimming stripped 5 bases from V and 10 bases from J, with 12 bases between. The CDR3 runs to 12 residues. CDR3 sequence reads: CASSLEGFEQFF. The CDR3 DNA follows: TGTGCCAGCAGTCTAGAGGGTTTCGAGCAGTTCTTC.

V and J are TRBV27 and TRBJ1-3; D is uncertain. Germline assignment: CDR1 MNHEY and CDR2 SMNVEV (reference sequence). The CDR3 has 14 residues. V was clipped by 4 bases and J by 0 bases, with 7 bases between them. In DNA form, the CDR3 reads TGTGCCAGCAGTTCTACAGCCTCTGGAAACACCATATATTTT. Translating gives CASSSTASGNTIYF.

This chain joins TRBV11-2 and TRBJ2-1; 9 nucleotides align to TRBD1. The CDR3 sequence is 15 residues long. The J segment lost 4 bases and the V segment lost 5 bases, leaving 6 bases of the junction unmatched. Germline V CDR1 and CDR2: SGHAT, FQNNGV. CDR3 bases: TGTGCCAGCAGCCTAGGGACAGGGCAATACAATGAGCAGTTCTTC. Translating gives CASSLGTGQYNEQFF.

The rearrangement links TRBV12-3 or TRBV12-4 to TRBJ1-6; D call uncertain. This CDR3 is built from 12 residues. Between the trimmed V and J ends, which lost 6 bases and 14 bases, there was a span of 14 bases. The CDR3 here is CASSPSRVALHF. CDR3 nucleotide sequence: TGTGCCAGCAGCCCGTCCCGTGTAGCCCTCCACTTT.